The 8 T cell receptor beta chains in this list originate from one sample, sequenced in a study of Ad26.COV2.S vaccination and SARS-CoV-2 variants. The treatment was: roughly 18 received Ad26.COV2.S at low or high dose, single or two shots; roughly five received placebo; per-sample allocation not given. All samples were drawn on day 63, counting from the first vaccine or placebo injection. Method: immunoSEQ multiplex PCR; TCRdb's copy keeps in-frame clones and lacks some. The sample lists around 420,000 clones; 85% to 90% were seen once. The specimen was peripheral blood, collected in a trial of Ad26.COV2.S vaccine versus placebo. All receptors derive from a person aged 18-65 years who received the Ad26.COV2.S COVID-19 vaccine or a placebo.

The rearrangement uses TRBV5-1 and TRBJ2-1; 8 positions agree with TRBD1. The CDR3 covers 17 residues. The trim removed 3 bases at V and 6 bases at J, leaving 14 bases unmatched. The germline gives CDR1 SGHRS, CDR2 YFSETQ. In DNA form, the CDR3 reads TGCGCCAGCAGCTCGCAACTGGGACAGGTCCTTTCCAATGAGCAGTTCTTC. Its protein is CASSSQLGQVLSNEQFF.

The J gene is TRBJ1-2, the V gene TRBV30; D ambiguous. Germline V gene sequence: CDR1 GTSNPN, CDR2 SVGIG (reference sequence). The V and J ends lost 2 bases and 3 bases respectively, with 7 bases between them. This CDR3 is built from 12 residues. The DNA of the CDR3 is TGTGCCTGGAGTCAGATACACTATGGCTACACCTTC. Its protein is CAWSQIHYGYTF. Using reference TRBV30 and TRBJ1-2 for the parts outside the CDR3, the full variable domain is SQTIHQWPATLVQPVGSPLSLECTVEGTSNPNLYWYRQAAGRGLQLLFYSVGIGQISSEVPQNLSASRPQDRQFILSSKKLLLSDSGFYLCAWSQIHYGYTFGSGTRLTVV.

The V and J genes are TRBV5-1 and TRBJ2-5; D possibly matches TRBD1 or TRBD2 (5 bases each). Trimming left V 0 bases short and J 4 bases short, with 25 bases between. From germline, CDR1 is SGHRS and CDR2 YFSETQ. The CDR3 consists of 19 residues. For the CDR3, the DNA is TGCGCCAGCAGCTTGGCCGTTGGGGACGGATCCTACGGAGGAGAGACCCAGTACTTC. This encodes CASSLAVGDGSYGGETQYF.

The CDR3 loop is CASSRHWGDTYEQYF. For the CDR3, the DNA is TGTGCCAGCAGCAGACACTGGGGGGACACCTACGAGCAGTACTTC. This chain links TRBV21-1 with TRBJ2-7. TRBV21-1 is termed a pseudogene. This CDR3 is built from 15 residues.

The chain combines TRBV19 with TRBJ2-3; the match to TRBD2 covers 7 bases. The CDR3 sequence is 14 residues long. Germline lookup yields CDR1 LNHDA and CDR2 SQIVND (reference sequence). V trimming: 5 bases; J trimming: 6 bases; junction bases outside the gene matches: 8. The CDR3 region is CASSALGGFDTQYF. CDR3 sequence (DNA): TGTGCCAGTAGTGCACTGGGGGGGTTTGATACGCAGTATTTT.

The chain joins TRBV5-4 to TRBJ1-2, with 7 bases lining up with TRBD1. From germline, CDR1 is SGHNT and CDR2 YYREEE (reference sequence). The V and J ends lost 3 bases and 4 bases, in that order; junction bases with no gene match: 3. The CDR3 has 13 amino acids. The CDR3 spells CASSSGTVYGYTF. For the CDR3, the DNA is TGTGCCAGCAGCTCAGGGACAGTCTATGGCTACACCTTC.

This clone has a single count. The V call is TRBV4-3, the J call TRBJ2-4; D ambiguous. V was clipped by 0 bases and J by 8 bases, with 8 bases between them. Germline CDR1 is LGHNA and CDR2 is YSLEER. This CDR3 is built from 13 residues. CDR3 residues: CASSQDTGYIQYF. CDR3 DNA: TGCGCCAGCAGCCAAGATACGGGTTACATTCAGTACTTC.

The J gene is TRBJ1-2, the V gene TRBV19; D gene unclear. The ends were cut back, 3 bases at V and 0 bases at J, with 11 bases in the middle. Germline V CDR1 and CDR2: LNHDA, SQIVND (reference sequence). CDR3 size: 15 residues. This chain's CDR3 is CASSIGQATNYGYTF. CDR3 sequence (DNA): TGTGCCAGTAGTATTGGGCAGGCGACTAACTATGGCTACACCTTC.